Included here is one T cell receptor (beta chain) sequence, with context. Its antigen is still unknown. This sample was included in a study of CD8+ T cells in alopecia areata. Regarding the study as a whole: Especially in alopecia totalis/universalis, lesional scalp showed greater clonality than normal scalp did. Both scalp clonality and the expanded CD8+ clones among the top 100 showed a significant decrease with tofacitinib. Tofacitinib did not eliminate many expanded lesional clones from scalp or blood.

Losses at the gene ends were 11 bases for V and 2 bases for J; bases not matched to a gene: 4. This CDR3 spans 14 amino acids. Per the germline V gene, CDR1 is SNHLY and CDR2 is FYNNEI. As for treatment: oral pan-JAK inhibitor, 5-10 mg twice daily. Sequencing templates came from extracted RNA that was reverse transcribed into cDNA. Measured with immunoSEQ multiplex PCR; TCRdb has only the in-frame clones, and not every one. The sample holds nearly 200,000 clones; roughly 64% are singletons and the top ten take 5.5%. The sequences come from CD4+ T cells sorted from blood, collected at week 24, from a patient treated with tofacitinib. The clonotype was recovered from a human donor with alopecia areata. The J gene is TRBJ2-3, the V gene TRBV2, with 13 nucleotides matching TRBD2. CDR3 protein: CAFTSGRVTDTQYF. CDR3 sequence (DNA): TGTGCCTTTACTAGCGGGAGGGTCACAGATACGCAGTATTTT.